This T cell receptor (beta chain) is from a study of T cell repertoires in cytomegalovirus infection. Across the whole study: An indication of both CMV infection and matching HLA type came from public TCR beta signatures. Findings of the study overall: HLA-C-restricted CMV clonotypes gave the most frequent clonotype in two of eight donors. There were carriers of CMV plus the relevant HLA, and cumulative public TCR beta family frequency identified them.

About this clonotype itself: What it recognizes is unknown.

The germline V and J ends were trimmed by 3 bases and 5 bases, with 10 bases remaining between them. This CDR3 spans 14 amino acids. TCRdb called the reads again in MiXCR, with one record for every CDR3 protein. This sample has 680,000 or so distinct CDR3 sequences, with 35% found just once. The source of this sequence is a human donor in good health (CMV status not recorded). Some clones in this sample may be carry-over from other donors' samples. What was sequenced was PBMCs. The J gene is TRBJ2-2, the V gene TRBV12-3 or TRBV12-4, with D uncertain. CDR3: CASSFLGNTGELFF. DNA for the CDR3: TGTGCCAGCAGTTTTTTGGGTAATACCGGGGAGCTGTTTTTT.